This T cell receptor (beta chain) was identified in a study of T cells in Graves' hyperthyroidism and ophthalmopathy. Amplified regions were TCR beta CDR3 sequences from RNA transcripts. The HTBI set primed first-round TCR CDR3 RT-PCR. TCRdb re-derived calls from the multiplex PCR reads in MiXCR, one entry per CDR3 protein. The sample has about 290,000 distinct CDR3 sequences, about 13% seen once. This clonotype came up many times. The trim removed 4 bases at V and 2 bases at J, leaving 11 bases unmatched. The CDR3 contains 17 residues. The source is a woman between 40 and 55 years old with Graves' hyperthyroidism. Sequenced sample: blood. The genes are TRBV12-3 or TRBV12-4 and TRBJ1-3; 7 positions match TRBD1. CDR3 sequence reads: CASSSARSTGAGNTIYF. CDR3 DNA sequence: TGTGCCAGCAGTTCGGCACGGTCCACAGGGGCTGGAAACACCATATATTTT.